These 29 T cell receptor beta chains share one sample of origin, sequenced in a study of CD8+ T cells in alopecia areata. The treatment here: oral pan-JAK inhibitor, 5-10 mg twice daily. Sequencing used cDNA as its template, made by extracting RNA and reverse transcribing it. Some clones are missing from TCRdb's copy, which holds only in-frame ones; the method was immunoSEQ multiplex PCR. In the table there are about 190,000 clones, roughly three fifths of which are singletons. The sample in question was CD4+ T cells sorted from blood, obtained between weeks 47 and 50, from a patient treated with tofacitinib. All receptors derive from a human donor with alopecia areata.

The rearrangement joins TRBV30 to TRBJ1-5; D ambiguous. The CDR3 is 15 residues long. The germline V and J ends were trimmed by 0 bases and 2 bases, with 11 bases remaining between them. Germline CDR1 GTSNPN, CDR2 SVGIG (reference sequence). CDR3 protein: CAWSVQGQGNQPQHF. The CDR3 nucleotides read TGTGCCTGGAGTGTACAAGGTCAGGGCAATCAGCCCCAGCATTTT.

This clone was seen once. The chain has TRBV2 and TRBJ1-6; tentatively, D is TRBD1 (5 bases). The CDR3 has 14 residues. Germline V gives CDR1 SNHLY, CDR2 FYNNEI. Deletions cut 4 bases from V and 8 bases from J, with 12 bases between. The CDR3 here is CASSAWQGDSPLHF. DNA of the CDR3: TGTGCCAGCAGTGCGTGGCAGGGAGATTCACCCCTCCACTTT. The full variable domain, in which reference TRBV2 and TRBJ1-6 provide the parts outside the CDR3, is EPEVTQTPSHQVTQMGQEVILRCVPISNHLYFYWYRQILGQKVEFLVSFYNNEISEKSEIFDDQFSVERPDGSNFTLKIRSTKLEDSAMYFCASSAWQGDSPLHFGNGTRLTVT.

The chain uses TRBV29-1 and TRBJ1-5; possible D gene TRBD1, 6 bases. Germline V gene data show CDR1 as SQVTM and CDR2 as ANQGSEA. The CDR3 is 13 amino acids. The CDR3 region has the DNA TGCAGTGTCAGCGCAGGGGAGGCTCAGCCCCAGCATTTT. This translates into CSVSAGEAQPQHF. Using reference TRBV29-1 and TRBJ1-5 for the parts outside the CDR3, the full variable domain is SAVISQKPSRDICQRGTSLTIQCQVDSQVTMMFWYRQQPGQSLTLIATANQGSEATYESGFVIDKFPISRPNLTFSTLTVSNMSPEDSSIYLCSVSAGEAQPQHFGDGTRLSIL.

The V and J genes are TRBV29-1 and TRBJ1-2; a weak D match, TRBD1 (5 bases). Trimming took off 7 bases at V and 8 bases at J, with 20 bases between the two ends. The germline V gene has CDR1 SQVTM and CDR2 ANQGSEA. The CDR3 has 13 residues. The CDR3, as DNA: TGCAGCGCCAAACAGGAGACGCTGCGGGGCTACACCTTC. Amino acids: CSAKQETLRGYTF.

CDR3 sequence: CAISPRLAGLADTQYF. The DNA for the CDR3 is TGTGCCATCAGTCCCAGACTAGCGGGGCTGGCAGATACGCAGTATTTT. The chain has TRBV10-3 and TRBJ2-3; 11 bases agree with TRBD2. Looked up from germline, CDR1 is ENHRY and CDR2 is SYGVKD. The V and J ends lost 5 bases and 4 bases, in that order; junction bases with no gene match: 8. The CDR3 contains 16 residues.

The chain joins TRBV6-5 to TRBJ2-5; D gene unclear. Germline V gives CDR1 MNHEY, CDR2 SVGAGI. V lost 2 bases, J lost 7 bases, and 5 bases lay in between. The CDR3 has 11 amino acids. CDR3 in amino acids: CASSYIGTQYF. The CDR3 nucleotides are TGTGCCAGCAGTTACATAGGGACCCAGTACTTC.

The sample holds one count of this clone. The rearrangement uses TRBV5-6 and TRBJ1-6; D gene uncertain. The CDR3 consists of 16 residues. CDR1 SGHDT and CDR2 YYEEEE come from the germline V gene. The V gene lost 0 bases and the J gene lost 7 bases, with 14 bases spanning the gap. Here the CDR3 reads CASSLGGRVSNSPLHF. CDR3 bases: TGTGCCAGCAGCTTGGGCGGTCGCGTCAGCAATTCACCCCTCCACTTT.

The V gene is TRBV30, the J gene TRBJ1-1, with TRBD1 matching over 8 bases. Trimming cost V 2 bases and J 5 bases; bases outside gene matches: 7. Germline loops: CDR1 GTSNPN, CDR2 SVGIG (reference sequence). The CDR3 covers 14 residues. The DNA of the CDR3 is TGTGCCTGGAGTCGGTGGCAGGGGGCGACTGAAGCTTTCTTT. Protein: CAWSRWQGATEAFF. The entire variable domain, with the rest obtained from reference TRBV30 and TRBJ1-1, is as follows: SQTIHQWPATLVQPVGSPLSLECTVEGTSNPNLYWYRQAAGRGLQLLFYSVGIGQISSEVPQNLSASRPQDRQFILSSKKLLLSDSGFYLCAWSRWQGATEAFFGQGTRLTVV.

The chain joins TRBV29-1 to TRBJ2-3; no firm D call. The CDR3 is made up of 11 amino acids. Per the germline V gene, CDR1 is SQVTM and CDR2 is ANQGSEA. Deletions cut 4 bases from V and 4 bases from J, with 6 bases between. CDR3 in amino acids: CSVVSADTQYF. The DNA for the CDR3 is TGCAGCGTTGTTTCGGCAGATACGCAGTATTTT.

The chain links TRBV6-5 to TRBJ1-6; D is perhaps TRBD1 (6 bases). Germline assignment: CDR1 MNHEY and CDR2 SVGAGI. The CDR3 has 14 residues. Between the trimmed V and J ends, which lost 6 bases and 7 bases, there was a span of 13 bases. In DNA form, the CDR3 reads TGTGCCAGCAGGCCCGGACAGCGGAATTCACCCCTCCACTTT. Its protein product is CASRPGQRNSPLHF.

DNA for the CDR3: TGCGCCAGCAGCCAAGAAAGGCATTATGGCTACACCTTC. Protein: CASSQERHYGYTF. This chain uses TRBV4-1 with TRBJ1-2, with D unclear. The CDR3 contains 13 residues. The V gene's germline CDR1 is MGHRA and CDR2 YSYEKL. V gave up 0 bases and J gave up 5 bases, with 7 bases separating them.

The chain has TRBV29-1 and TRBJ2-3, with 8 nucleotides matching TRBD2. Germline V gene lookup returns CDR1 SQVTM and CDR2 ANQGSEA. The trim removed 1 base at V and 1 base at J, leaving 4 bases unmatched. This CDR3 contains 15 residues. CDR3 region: CSVEVISGGTDTQYF. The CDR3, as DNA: TGCAGCGTTGAAGTAATTAGCGGGGGCACAGATACGCAGTATTTT.

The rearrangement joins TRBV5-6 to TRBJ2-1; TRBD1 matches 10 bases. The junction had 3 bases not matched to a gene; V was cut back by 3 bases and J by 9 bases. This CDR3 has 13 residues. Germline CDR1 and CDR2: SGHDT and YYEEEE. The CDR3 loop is CASSWTGGCEQFF. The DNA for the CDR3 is TGTGCCAGCAGCTGGACAGGGGGTTGTGAGCAGTTCTTC.

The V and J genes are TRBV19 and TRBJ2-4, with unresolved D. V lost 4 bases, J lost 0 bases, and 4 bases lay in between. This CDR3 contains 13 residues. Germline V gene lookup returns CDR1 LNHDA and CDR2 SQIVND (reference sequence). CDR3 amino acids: CASSTLAKNIQYF. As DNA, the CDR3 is TGTGCCAGTAGTACTCTAGCCAAAAACATTCAGTACTTC.

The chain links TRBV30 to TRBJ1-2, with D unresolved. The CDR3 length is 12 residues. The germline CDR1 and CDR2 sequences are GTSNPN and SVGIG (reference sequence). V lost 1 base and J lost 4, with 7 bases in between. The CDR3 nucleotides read TGTGCCTGGAGTGACGGAGCCTATGGCTACACCTTC. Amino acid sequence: CAWSDGAYGYTF.

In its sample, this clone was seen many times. The CDR3 bases are TGTGCCAGCTCACCACCGCAGCAGACTTTTAACAATGAGCAGTTCTTC. It specifies CASSPPQQTFNNEQFF. The chain recombines TRBV18 with TRBJ2-1; D is unresolved. Germline V lookup: CDR1 KGHSH, CDR2 LQKENI. Trimming took off 0 bases at V and 5 bases at J, with 14 bases between the two ends. The CDR3 has 16 residues.

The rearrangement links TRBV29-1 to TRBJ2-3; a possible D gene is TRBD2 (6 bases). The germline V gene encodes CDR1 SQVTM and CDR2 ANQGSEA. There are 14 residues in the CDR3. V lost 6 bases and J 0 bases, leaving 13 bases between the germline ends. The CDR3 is CSVSGTSSTDTQYF. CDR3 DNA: TGCAGCGTATCCGGGACTTCGAGCACAGATACGCAGTATTTT.

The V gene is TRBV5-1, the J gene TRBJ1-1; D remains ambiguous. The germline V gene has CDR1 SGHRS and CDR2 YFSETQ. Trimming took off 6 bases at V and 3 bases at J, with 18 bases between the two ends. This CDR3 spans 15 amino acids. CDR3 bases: TGCGCCAGCACCGCGACAACCGGGAAGGACACTGAAGCTTTCTTT. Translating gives CASTATTGKDTEAFF.

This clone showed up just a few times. Here the CDR3 DNA reads TGTGCCACCTCACAACTAGCGTCGAACACCGGGGAGCTGTTTTTT. Protein product: CATSQLASNTGELFF. The V call is TRBV19, the J call TRBJ2-2, with 7 positions matching TRBD2. The length of the CDR3 is 15 residues. Germline V gene lookup returns CDR1 LNHDA and CDR2 SQIVND (reference sequence). V dropped 10 bases and J dropped 0; count of bases not matched to a gene: 8.

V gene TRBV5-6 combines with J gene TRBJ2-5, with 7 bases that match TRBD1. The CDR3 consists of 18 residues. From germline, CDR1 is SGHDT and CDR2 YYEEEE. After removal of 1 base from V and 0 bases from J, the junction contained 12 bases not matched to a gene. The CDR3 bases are TGTGCCAGCAGCTTGTTGGGGGTCCTGGGACAGTACCAAGAGACCCAGTACTTC. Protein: CASSLLGVLGQYQETQYF. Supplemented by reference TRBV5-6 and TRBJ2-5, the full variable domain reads DAGVTQSPTHLIKTRGQQVTLRCSPKSGHDTVSWYQQALGQGPQFIFQYYEEEERQRGNFPDRFSGHQFPNYSSELNVNALLLGDSALYLCASSLLGVLGQYQETQYFGPGTRLLVL.

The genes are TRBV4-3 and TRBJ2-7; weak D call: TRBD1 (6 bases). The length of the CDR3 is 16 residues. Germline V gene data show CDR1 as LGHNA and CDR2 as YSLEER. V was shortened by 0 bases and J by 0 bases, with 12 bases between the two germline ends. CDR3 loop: CASSQDRTVSSYEQYF. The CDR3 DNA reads TGCGCCAGCAGCCAAGACCGGACAGTTAGCTCCTACGAGCAGTACTTC.

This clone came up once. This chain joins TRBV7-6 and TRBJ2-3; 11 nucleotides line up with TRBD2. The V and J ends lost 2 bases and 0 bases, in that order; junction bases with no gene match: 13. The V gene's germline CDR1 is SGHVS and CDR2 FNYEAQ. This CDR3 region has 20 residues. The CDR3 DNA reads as TGTGCCAGCAGCTTAACCTTTCCGGGACTAGCGGCGTATAGCACAGATACGCAGTATTTT. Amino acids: CASSLTFPGLAAYSTDTQYF.

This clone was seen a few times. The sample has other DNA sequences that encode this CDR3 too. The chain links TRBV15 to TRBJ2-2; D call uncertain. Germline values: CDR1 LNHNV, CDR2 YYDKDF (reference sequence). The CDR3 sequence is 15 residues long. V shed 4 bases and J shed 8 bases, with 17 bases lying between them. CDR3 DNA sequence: TGTGCCACCAGCACAAACCTGGGTGTCAGGGGGGAGCTGTTTTTT. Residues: CATSTNLGVRGELFF.

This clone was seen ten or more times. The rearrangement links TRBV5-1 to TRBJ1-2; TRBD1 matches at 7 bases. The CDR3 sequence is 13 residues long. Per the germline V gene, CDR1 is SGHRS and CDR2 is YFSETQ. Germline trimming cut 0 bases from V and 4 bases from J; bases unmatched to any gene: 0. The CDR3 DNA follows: TGCGCCAGCAGCTTGGCAGGGGGCTATGGCTACACCTTC. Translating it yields CASSLAGGYGYTF.

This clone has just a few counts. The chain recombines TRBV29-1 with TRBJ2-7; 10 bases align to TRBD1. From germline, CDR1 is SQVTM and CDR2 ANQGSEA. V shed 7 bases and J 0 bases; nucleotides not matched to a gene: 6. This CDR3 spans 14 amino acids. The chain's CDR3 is CSASGTGDSYEQYF. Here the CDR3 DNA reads TGCAGCGCCTCCGGGACAGGGGACTCCTACGAGCAGTACTTC.

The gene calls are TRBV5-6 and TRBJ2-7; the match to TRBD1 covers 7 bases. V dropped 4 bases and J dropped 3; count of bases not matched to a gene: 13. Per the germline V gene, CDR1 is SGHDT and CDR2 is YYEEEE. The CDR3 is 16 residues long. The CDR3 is CASSQGTGDAVYEQYF. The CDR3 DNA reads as TGTGCCAGCAGCCAAGGAACAGGGGACGCGGTCTACGAGCAGTACTTC.

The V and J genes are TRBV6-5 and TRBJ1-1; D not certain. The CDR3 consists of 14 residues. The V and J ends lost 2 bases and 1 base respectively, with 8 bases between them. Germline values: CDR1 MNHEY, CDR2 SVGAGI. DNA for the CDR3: TGTGCCAGCAGTTACGGAGGAAAGAACACTGAAGCTTTCTTT. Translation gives CASSYGGKNTEAFF.

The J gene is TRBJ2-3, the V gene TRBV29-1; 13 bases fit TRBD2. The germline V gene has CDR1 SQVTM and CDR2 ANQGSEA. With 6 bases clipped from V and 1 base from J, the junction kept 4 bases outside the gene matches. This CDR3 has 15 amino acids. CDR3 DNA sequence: TGCAGCGTAGGACTAGCGGGGGCCCGCACAGATACGCAGTATTTT. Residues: CSVGLAGARTDTQYF.

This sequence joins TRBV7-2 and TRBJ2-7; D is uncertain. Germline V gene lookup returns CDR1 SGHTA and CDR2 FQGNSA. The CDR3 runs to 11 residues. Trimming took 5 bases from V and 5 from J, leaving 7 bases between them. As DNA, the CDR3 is TGTGCCAGCAGCCAGTCGAACGAGCAGTACTTC. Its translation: CASSQSNEQYF.